This T cell receptor beta chain emerged from a study of shared clonotypes between healthy human individuals. Study-wide results and caveats: Generally, estimated richness proved larger in naive subsets than it did in memory subsets.

Unmatched junction bases numbered 7, after V lost 8 bases and J lost 5 bases. CDR1 and CDR2 from the germline V gene are SNHLY and FYNNEI. There are 14 residues in the CDR3. Comment on this clone: The antigen remains undetermined.

Several immunoSEQ plates received, in even portions, the genomic DNA of each subset. Sorted-subset replicate PCR reactions contained 200 ng DNA, corresponding to some 29,000 T cell genomes. Here immunoSEQ multiplex PCR was the method, and the copy in TCRdb shows in-frame clones only, minus some. The data hold about 980,000 clones, with approximately 80% observed a single time. Healthy adults negative for HIV, lacking recent acute infections or vaccinations, served as donors. The TCR was taken from a man aged 18 to 35 in good health. The gene calls are TRBV2 and TRBJ2-7, with TRBD1 identical over 12 bases. The material sequenced was memory CD4+ T cells sorted from blood. The subset was: CD45RA-negative fraction. CDR3 bases: TGTGCCAGCGGGGGGACAGGGGGCCGGAACGAGCAGTACTTC. Its protein product is CASGGTGGRNEQYF.